This entry is about one T cell receptor beta chain. This specimen belongs to a study of blood T cell repertoires in COVID-19. Study overall: COVID-19 samples collected from the United States, Italy and Spain covered acute and convalescent phases. Nucleic acid was either cDNA or gDNA, and it came from T cells, B-cell-depleted T cells, or PBMCs.

Per the study methods: Counts of nucleated cells, estimated from reference gene primer amplification, were obtained. Repertoires were generated with immunoSEQ multiplex PCR, while TCRdb's copy carries only in-frame clones and drops some. For V, J and clone size, that table is used; D and trimming come from the DNA. The data hold about 240,000 clones, with about four fifths observed a single time. The germline V gene encodes CDR1 MGHRA and CDR2 YSYEKL. This CDR3 region has 15 residues. The V segment lost 6 bases and the J segment 5 bases; nucleotides outside the gene matches: 12. V gene TRBV4-1 combines with J gene TRBJ2-5; TRBD2 agrees at 7 bases. The sequenced sample was peripheral blood. The TCR was taken from a man younger than 45 who had recovered from COVID-19. CDR3 sequence (DNA): TGCGCCAGCAGGGGGACGCGGGGGTCGTGGGAGACCCAGTACTTC. This sequence encodes CASRGTRGSWETQYF.